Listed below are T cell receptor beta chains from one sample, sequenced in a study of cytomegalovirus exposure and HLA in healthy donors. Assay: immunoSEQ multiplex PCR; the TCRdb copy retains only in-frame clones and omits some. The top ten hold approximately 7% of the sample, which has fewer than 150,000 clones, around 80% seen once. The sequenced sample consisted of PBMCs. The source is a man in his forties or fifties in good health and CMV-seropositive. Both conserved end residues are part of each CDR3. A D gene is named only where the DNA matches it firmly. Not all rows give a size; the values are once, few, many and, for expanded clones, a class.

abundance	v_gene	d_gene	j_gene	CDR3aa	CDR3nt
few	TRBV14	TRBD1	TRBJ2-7	CASSSWDSLYEQYF	TGTGCCAGCAGCTCGTGGGACAGCTTATACGAGCAGTACTTC
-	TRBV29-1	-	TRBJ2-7	CSVAEPSGRVQYF	TGCAGCGTTGCCGAACCGTCTGGTCGCGTGCAGTACTTC
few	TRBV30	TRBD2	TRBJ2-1	CAWWVGGRPYNEQFF	TGTGCCTGGTGGGTTGGCGGGAGGCCCTACAATGAGCAGTTCTTC
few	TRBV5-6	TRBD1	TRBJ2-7	CASSLGTGGVYEQYF	TGTGCCAGCAGCTTGGGGACAGGGGGTGTTTACGAGCAGTACTTC
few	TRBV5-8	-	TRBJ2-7	CASSKGHSYEQYF	TGTGCCAGCAGCAAGGGACACTCCTACGAGCAGTACTTC
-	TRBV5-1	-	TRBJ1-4	CASSLDQGRKLFF	TGCGCCAGCAGCTTGGATCAGGGGCGAAAACTGTTTTTT
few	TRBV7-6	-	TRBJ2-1	CASSTQDSSYNEQFF	TGTGCCAGCAGCACCCAGGACAGCTCCTACAATGAGCAGTTCTTC
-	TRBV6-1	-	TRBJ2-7	CASSDQGYGQYF	TGTGCCAGCAGTGACCAGGGCTATGGGCAGTACTTC
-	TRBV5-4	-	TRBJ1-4	CASSLGGGGRNEKLFF	TGTGCCAGCAGCTTGGGGGGGGGTGGGAGGAATGAAAAACTGTTTTTT
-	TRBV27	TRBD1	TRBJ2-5	CAARGTGQETQYF	TGTGCGGCTAGGGGGACAGGCCAAGAGACCCAGTACTTC
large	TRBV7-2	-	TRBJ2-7	CASSLAAGANEQYF	TGTGCCAGCAGCTTAGCGGCGGGGGCGAACGAGCAGTACTTC
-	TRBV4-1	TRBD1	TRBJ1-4	CASSQRQGAREKLFF	TGCGCCAGCAGCCAACGACAGGGGGCTAGGGAAAAACTGTTTTTT
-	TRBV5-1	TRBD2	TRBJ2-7	CASSLVAGTSGSYEQYF	TGCGCCAGCAGCTTGGTTGCCGGGACTAGCGGGAGCTACGAGCAGTACTTC
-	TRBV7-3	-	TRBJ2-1	CASSLTGDTYNEQFF	TGTGCCAGCAGCTTAACAGGGGACACCTACAATGAGCAGTTCTTC
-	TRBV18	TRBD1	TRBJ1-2	CASSPQETGGFYGYTF	TGTGCCAGCTCACCACAAGAGACAGGGGGTTTCTATGGCTACACCTTC
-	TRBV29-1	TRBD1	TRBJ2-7	CSVERTGGFEQYF	TGCAGCGTTGAAAGGACAGGGGGGTTCGAGCAGTACTTC
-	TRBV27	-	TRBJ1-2	CASSLTGDVPSYGYTF	TGTGCCAGCAGTCTGACAGGAGATGTCCCCTCTTATGGCTACACCTTC
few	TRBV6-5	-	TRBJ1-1	CASRQGGTEAFF	TGTGCCAGCAGGCAGGGAGGGACTGAAGCTTTCTTT
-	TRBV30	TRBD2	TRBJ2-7	CAWSVPGAGGHEQYF	TGTGCCTGGAGTGTACCCGGGGCGGGAGGCCACGAGCAGTACTTC
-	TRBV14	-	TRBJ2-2	CASSQLDNAGELFF	TGTGCCAGCAGCCAATTAGATAACGCCGGGGAGCTGTTTTTT
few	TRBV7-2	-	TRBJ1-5	CASSLSGDYRNQPQHF	TGTGCCAGCAGCTTATCAGGGGATTATCGCAATCAGCCCCAGCATTTT
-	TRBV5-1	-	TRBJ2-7	CASSLGVSYEQYF	TGCGCCAGCAGCTTGGGAGTGTCCTACGAGCAGTACTTC
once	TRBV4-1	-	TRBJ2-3	CASSQDRGSFTDTQYF	TGCGCCAGCAGCCAAGATCGAGGGTCTTTCACAGATACGCAGTATTTT
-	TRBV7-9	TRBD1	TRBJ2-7	CASTGRDRGYEQYF	TGTGCCAGCACCGGCCGGGACAGGGGTTACGAGCAGTACTTC
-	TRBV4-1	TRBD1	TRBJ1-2	CASSPRDREGNGYTF	TGCGCCAGCAGCCCCCGGGACAGAGAGGGGAACGGCTACACCTTC